This TCR beta chain originates from a study of long-term antiretroviral therapy in people with HIV. Notes on the study in general: Pre-ART-expanded clones dominated the repertoire at all time points.

It was version v3.0 of the immunoSEQ assay that was run at survey level. The method was immunoSEQ multiplex PCR; TCRdb's version includes in-frame clones alone and lacks a portion of them. The data hold approximately 47,000 clones, with 84% observed a single time. This clone has a single count. Antigen unknown. Germline CDR1 and CDR2: SGHNT and YYREEE (reference sequence). V dropped 4 bases and J dropped 5; count of bases not matched to a gene: 8. This CDR3 is built from 15 residues. The material sequenced was unsorted PBMCs, taken 0.8 years after starting antiretroviral therapy. This chain connects TRBV5-4 to TRBJ2-2, with 7 bases aligning to TRBD1. The sequence was collected from a woman aged 18 to 35 with HIV. DNA of the CDR3: TGTGCCAGCAGCCAAATAGACAGGGAAACCGGGGAGCTGTTTTTT. This encodes CASSQIDRETGELFF.